This T cell receptor beta chain was captured in a study of beta chain features in type 1 diabetes. V shed 5 bases, J shed 6 bases, and the junction held 3 bases outside the gene matches. This CDR3 is built from 12 residues. Germline CDR1 reads MNHNS; CDR2 reads SASEGT. A word on this clone: Its antigen is unidentified.

The sequenced template was cDNA made from the entire isolated RNA. The data were produced by immunoSEQ multiplex PCR, yet TCRdb's version contains in-frame clones alone and is incomplete. Of under 900,000 clones in the sample, roughly 16% were seen once. Purity of each sorted population was above 95%. Study-level points and caveats: Among all four CD4+ subsets, Type 1 diabetes patients had TCRB CDR3s that were moderately but significantly shorter.

The TCR comes from a woman under 30 in good health. V gene TRBV6-1 combines with J gene TRBJ1-1; 7 bases are shared with TRBD1. Sequences were obtained from naive CD4+ T cells from blood. DNA for the CDR3: TGTGCCAGCAGTCCGAGGGGGCCTGAAGCTTTCTTT. Its translation: CASSPRGPEAFF.